This T cell receptor (beta chain) was identified in a study of response to subunit inactivated influenza vaccine. General study findings and limits: There was a suggestion from the authors that each seasonal influenza vaccination recruits few new T cells.

TCRdb redid the calling of the RT-PCR reads with MiXCR, one entry per CDR3 protein. The table shows roughly 570,000 distinct CDR3 sequences, with approximately 14% occurring only once. The CDR3 spans 15 residues. Germline CDR1 is SEHNR and CDR2 is FQNEAQ (reference sequence). Losses at the gene ends were 4 bases for V and 1 base for J; bases not matched to a gene: 4. As to this clonotype: Its antigen is unknown.

The material was PBMCs from blood, obtained less than 13 days after vaccination. The V gene is TRBV7-9, the J gene TRBJ2-5; TRBD2 matches 9 bases. This receptor was obtained from a man aged 50 to 59 who received an inactivated influenza vaccine. CDR3 in amino acids: CASSSGGLAQETQYF. CDR3 nucleotide sequence: TGTGCCAGCAGCTCTGGGGGACTAGCCCAAGAGACCCAGTACTTC.